These T cell receptor beta chains were read from a single sample in a study of T cells in Graves' hyperthyroidism and ophthalmopathy. Using its own MiXCR run on the multiplex PCR reads, TCRdb lists one record per CDR3 protein. This sample has about 600,000 distinct CDR3 sequences, with approximately 14% found just once. Sequencing input: blood. The receptors were sampled from a woman aged 18-30 years with Graves' ophthalmopathy. Each CDR3 is given with its conserved first and last residue. The D gene is left open where the match is weak. Size is stated for part of the rows, as once, few or many counts, or as a class when the clone is expanded.

size,length,V,D,J,CDR3,DNA
-,12,TRBV19,-,TRBJ2-7,CAGGGGLSEQYF,TGTGCCGGAGGCGGGGGCTTAAGCGAGCAGTACTTC
-,15,TRBV28,-,TRBJ2-7,CASSLTYREGYEQYF,TGTGCCAGCAGTTTGACGTACAGGGAGGGCTACGAGCAGTACTTC
-,14,TRBV4-1,-,TRBJ1-3,CASSQDRAGNTIYF,TGCGCCAGCAGCCAAGACAGGGCTGGAAACACCATATATTTT
-,16,TRBV28,TRBD1,TRBJ2-5,CASSLWRGGGQETQYF,TGTGCCAGCAGTCTGTGGAGAGGGGGCGGGCAAGAGACCCAGTACTTC
-,15,TRBV5-1,-,TRBJ2-5,CASSLEGRVQETQYF,TGCGCCAGCAGCTTAGAAGGACGGGTCCAAGAGACCCAGTACTTC
-,17,TRBV11-3,-,TRBJ2-1,CASSSAGRYGSYNEQFF,TGTGCCAGCAGCTCGGCAGGCCGTTATGGCTCCTACAATGAGCAGTTCTTC
-,16,TRBV4-1,TRBD1,TRBJ1-5,CASSPRTGYSNQPQHF,TGCGCCAGCAGCCCTCGGACAGGGTATAGCAATCAGCCCCAGCATTTT
few,12,TRBV6-1,-,TRBJ1-1,CASSVGQIEAFF,TGTGCCAGCAGTGTGGGCCAGATTGAAGCTTTCTTT
many,15,TRBV12-3/TRBV12-4,TRBD1,TRBJ1-1,CASSDTGQGFTEAFF,TGTGCCAGCAGTGACACGGGACAGGGATTCACTGAAGCTTTCTTT
once,16,TRBV9,TRBD1,TRBJ2-1,CASSVGGQGADNEQFF,TGTGCCAGCAGCGTAGGGGGACAGGGGGCCGACAATGAGCAGTTCTTC
many,12,TRBV7-9,-,TRBJ1-5,CASSSTLGPQHF,TGTGCCAGCAGCTCGACGTTGGGGCCCCAGCATTTT
many,13,TRBV10-3,-,TRBJ1-1,CAIGRGGNTEAFF,TGTGCCATCGGACGGGGGGGTAACACTGAAGCTTTCTTT
many,14,TRBV28,-,TRBJ2-3,CASSLGGITDTQYF,TGTGCCAGCAGTTTAGGGGGGATCACAGATACGCAGTATTTT
many,16,TRBV12-3/TRBV12-4,TRBD2,TRBJ2-7,CASSRLTSGRANEQYF,TGTGCCAGCAGTCGACTAACTAGCGGGAGGGCCAACGAGCAGTACTTC
-,18,TRBV6-5,TRBD2,TRBJ2-3,CASSYPLLAGGSTDTQYF,TGTGCCAGCAGTTACCCCCTTCTAGCGGGAGGGAGCACAGATACGCAGTATTTT
-,15,TRBV6-1,-,TRBJ1-2,CASSEVGARGYGYTF,TGTGCCAGCAGTGAAGTGGGGGCGCGGGGCTATGGCTACACCTTC
-,16,TRBV9,TRBD1,TRBJ1-3,CASSARDRTIRNTIYF,TGTGCCAGCAGCGCCCGGGACAGGACTATCAGAAACACCATATATTTT
many,15,TRBV2,TRBD1,TRBJ2-1,CATVIGTGAYNEQFF,TGTGCCACCGTTATCGGGACAGGCGCCTACAATGAGCAGTTCTTC
once,13,TRBV4-1,-,TRBJ2-1,CASSRDWVGEQFF,TGCGCCAGCAGCCGAGATTGGGTGGGTGAGCAGTTCTTC
-,14,TRBV20-1,TRBD1,TRBJ2-2,CSSIDRGSDGELFF,TGCAGTTCAATAGACAGGGGAAGTGACGGGGAGCTGTTTTTT
-,18,TRBV20-1,TRBD1,TRBJ1-1,CNARDQGEVWRDGTEAFF,TGCAATGCTAGAGATCAGGGGGAGGTCTGGAGGGATGGTACTGAAGCTTTCTTT
few,17,TRBV6-2/TRBV6-3,TRBD1,TRBJ1-2,CASSYPGAGGYNYGYTF,TGTGCCAGCAGTTACCCTGGAGCAGGGGGTTATAACTATGGCTACACCTTC
many,16,TRBV11-1,TRBD2,TRBJ2-1,CASSRGTSGMYNEQFF,TGTGCCAGCAGCCGCGGGACTAGCGGGATGTACAATGAGCAGTTCTTC
-,17,TRBV5-1,-,TRBJ2-2,CASSSGFAAPNTGELFF,TGCGCCAGCAGCTCAGGGTTTGCGGCGCCGAACACCGGGGAGCTGTTTTTT
-,14,TRBV20-1,-,TRBJ1-1,CSAKAHVAASEAFF,TGCAGTGCTAAGGCCCACGTGGCCGCGAGTGAAGCTTTCTTT
-,15,TRBV27,TRBD2,TRBJ2-7,CASSFPGLADYEQYF,TGTGCCAGCAGTTTCCCCGGACTAGCGGACTACGAGCAGTACTTC
few,14,TRBV7-9,-,TRBJ1-4,CASTKQGSNEKLFF,TGTGCCAGCACAAAACAGGGAAGCAATGAAAAACTGTTTTTT
-,13,TRBV7-9,-,TRBJ2-7,CASSPPGIREQYF,TGTGCCAGCAGCCCCCCCGGGATTCGCGAGCAGTACTTC
few,13,TRBV24-1,-,TRBJ2-3,CATDKSGTDTQYF,TGTGCCACCGATAAGTCGGGCACAGATACGCAGTATTTT
many,12,TRBV2,-,TRBJ1-1,CASITEAAEAFF,TGTGCCAGCATCACGGAGGCCGCTGAAGCTTTCTTT
-,13,TRBV19,-,TRBJ1-1,CASSPAAVTEAFF,TGTGCCAGTAGTCCCGCCGCGGTTACTGAAGCTTTCTTT
few,14,TRBV7-2,TRBD2,TRBJ2-1,CASSLVAGSNEQFF,TGTGCCAGCAGCTTAGTAGCGGGATCGAATGAGCAGTTCTTC
many,15,TRBV7-2,-,TRBJ1-3,CASSEAGYSGNTIYF,TGTGCCAGCAGTGAAGCAGGGTACTCTGGAAACACCATATATTTT
many,15,TRBV5-1,TRBD2,TRBJ2-5,CASSGIAGDQETQYF,TGCGCCAGCAGCGGAATAGCGGGCGATCAAGAGACCCAGTACTTC
-,14,TRBV10-3,-,TRBJ1-3,CAIRPPISGNTIYF,TGTGCCATACGTCCCCCAATCTCTGGAAACACCATATATTTT
few,14,TRBV5-4,-,TRBJ2-1,CASSLQDSYNEQFF,TGTGCCAGCAGCTTGCAAGACTCCTACAATGAGCAGTTCTTC
many,15,TRBV29-1,-,TRBJ1-5,CSVADGSAGNQPQHF,TGCAGCGTTGCCGACGGTTCAGCGGGCAATCAGCCCCAGCATTTT
few,15,TRBV5-1,-,TRBJ2-5,CASSLEGLQGLTQYF,TGCGCCAGCAGCTTGGAGGGTCTACAAGGACTGACCCAGTACTTC
-,16,TRBV19,TRBD1,TRBJ2-2,CASSTGQGLGTGELFF,TGTGCCAGTAGTACGGGACAGGGTCTGGGCACCGGGGAGCTGTTTTTT
many,15,TRBV6-1,TRBD2,TRBJ2-1,CASSDQSGSGSEQFF,TGTGCCAGCAGTGACCAGTCGGGTAGCGGGAGTGAGCAGTTCTTC
many,14,TRBV7-9,-,TRBJ1-5,CASSIGGGDQPQHF,TGTGCCAGCAGCATTGGTGGGGGCGATCAGCCCCAGCATTTT
few,15,TRBV6-1,TRBD1,TRBJ1-6,CASSPSGQGNSPLHF,TGTGCCAGCAGTCCCTCCGGACAGGGCAATTCACCCCTCCACTTT
many,15,TRBV12-3/TRBV12-4,-,TRBJ2-3,CASRRTVSATDTQYF,TGTGCCAGCAGGAGAACTGTGTCGGCCACAGATACGCAGTATTTT
many,16,TRBV28,-,TRBJ1-5,CASSPRMGRGSQPQHF,TGTGCCAGCAGTCCGCGGATGGGCAGGGGCAGTCAGCCCCAGCATTTT
many,17,TRBV30,TRBD1,TRBJ1-1,CAWSSPLGQGTVIEAFF,TGTGCCTGGAGTTCACCCCTAGGACAGGGTACTGTCATTGAAGCTTTCTTT
-,13,TRBV10-2,-,TRBJ1-6,CASSEALNSPLHF,TGCGCCAGCAGTGAGGCCTTAAATTCACCCCTCCACTTT
-,16,TRBV14,TRBD2,TRBJ2-1,CASSQDGGDSYNEQFF,TGTGCCAGCAGCCAAGACGGGGGGGATTCCTACAATGAGCAGTTCTTC
-,16,TRBV7-8,TRBD1,TRBJ2-1,CASSGRQGWAYNEQSF,TGTGCCAGCAGCGGGCGACAGGGATGGGCTTACAATGAGCAGTCCTTC
many,17,TRBV7-3,-,TRBJ2-6,CASSLPEDSSGANVLTF,TGTGCCAGCAGCTTACCCGAAGACAGCTCTGGGGCCAACGTCCTGACTTTC
many,15,TRBV19,-,TRBJ2-3,CASSPGGTSTDTQYF,TGTGCCAGTAGTCCTGGCGGAACCAGCACAGATACGCAGTATTTT
many,11,TRBV7-9,-,TRBJ1-1,CASSPPLAAFF,TGTGCCAGCAGCCCACCCCTCGCGGCTTTCTTT
many,15,TRBV28,TRBD1,TRBJ2-7,CASLEGTGVTYEQYF,TGTGCCAGCCTGGAGGGGACAGGAGTAACCTACGAGCAGTACTTC
many,16,TRBV28,-,TRBJ1-2,CASTDHKGLPYTGYTF,TGTGCCAGCACCGACCACAAGGGGCTCCCCTATACGGGCTACACCTTC